Sequencing of this T cell receptor beta chain was carried out in a study of blood T cells in healthy people across ages. Trimming stripped 8 bases from V and 0 bases from J, with 15 bases between. Looked up from germline, CDR1 is MNHEY and CDR2 is SMNVEV (reference sequence). This CDR3 spans 15 amino acids. A sample-barcoded 5' primer and a J-beta primer mix were used in a second PCR of about 7 to 12 cycles. A single record per CDR3 protein comes from TCRdb applying MiXCR to the 5' RACE reads. The sample lists about 730,000 distinct CDR3 sequences; 43% were seen once. A note on this clonotype: Antigen specificity is unknown.

Study-wide results and caveats: The unknown donor CMV status may have confounded expanded clonotype changes. Measured against age, TCR beta diversity per million T cells decreased in a roughly linear manner. Long-lived and aged donors differed, with more naive CD4+ cells and higher diversity in the long-lived.

This TCR derives from a woman aged 55-75 years in good health. Sequencing was performed on blood. This chain joins TRBV27 and TRBJ2-3; D remains ambiguous. CDR3 in amino acids: CASALFGPSTDTQYF. The CDR3 bases are TGTGCCAGCGCCTTATTCGGTCCTAGCACAGATACGCAGTATTTT.